This T cell receptor (beta chain) was captured in a study of blood T cell repertoires in COVID-19. Study summary: T cells, B-cell-depleted T cells, or PBMCs provided the cDNA or gDNA that served as material.

In germline, CDR1 is SGHTA, CDR2 FQGNSA. V lost 7 bases to trimming and J lost 6 bases; unmatched junction nucleotides: 4. This CDR3 has 13 residues. Under the authors' procedure: From reference gene primer amplification, estimates of nucleated cell counts were derived. Only in-frame clones appear in the TCRdb table, and some are missing; sequencing was by immunoSEQ multiplex PCR. The V and J calls and clone size come from that table; D and trimming were worked out from the DNA. The table has tens of thousands of clones, over 80% seen once. Specimen: peripheral blood. This TCR was sampled from a human donor in a cohort sampled during active COVID-19. The V call is TRBV7-2, the J call TRBJ2-1; 9 nucleotides agree with TRBD1. The CDR3 coding sequence is TGTGCCAGCAAAGACAGGGGGATCAATGAGCAGTTCTTC. Translation: CASKDRGINEQFF. The full variable domain, with the rest looked up from reference TRBV7-2 and TRBJ2-1, is GAGVSQSPSNKVTEKGKDVELRCDPISGHTALYWYRQSLGQGLEFLIYFQGNSAPDKSGLPSDRFSAERTGGSVSTLTIQRTQQEDSAVYLCASKDRGINEQFFGPGTRLTVL.